This entry lists 31 T cell receptor beta chains sequenced from one sample in a study of blood T cell repertoires in COVID-19. Sequencing used immunoSEQ multiplex PCR; TCRdb keeps in-frame clones, though not all of them. The top ten clones hold approximately 5.2% of a sample with 250,000 to 350,000 clones, 70% to 90% of them seen once. Sequences were obtained from PBMCs or T cells enriched from blood (not recorded which). These receptors all stem from a woman under 40 who had recovered from COVID-19.

The genes are TRBV5-1 and TRBJ1-2; D might be TRBD1 (5 bases). The CDR3 loop spans 16 amino acids. The germline V gene encodes CDR1 SGHRS and CDR2 YFSETQ. Trimming took 0 bases from V and 5 from J, leaving 17 bases between them. The CDR3 region has the DNA TGCGCCAGCAGCTTGGATCTCCTTTCAGGGAAATATGGCTACACCTTC. Translation: CASSLDLLSGKYGYTF.

J is TRBJ2-6 and V is TRBV2; the D gene is possibly TRBD1 (6 bases). Per the germline V gene, CDR1 is SNHLY and CDR2 is FYNNEI. The V end was cut by 3 bases, the J end by 0 bases, with 12 bases between. The length of the CDR3 is 17 residues. The CDR3 here is CASSDFQGISGANVLTF. As DNA, the CDR3 is TGTGCCAGCAGTGATTTCCAGGGGATCTCTGGGGCCAACGTCCTGACTTTC.

V is TRBV3-1 (or the pseudogene TRBV3-2) and J is TRBJ2-7, with 11 positions matching TRBD1. CDR3 length: 15 residues. The junction had 5 bases not matched to a gene; V was cut back by 1 base and J by 6 bases. CDR1 and CDR2 from the germline V gene are LGHDT and YNNKEL (reference sequence). The CDR3 spells CASSQVVGTGGEQYF. CDR3 sequence (DNA): TGTGCCAGCAGCCAAGTAGTCGGGACAGGGGGCGAGCAGTACTTC.

The chain links TRBV18 to TRBJ1-1; D perhaps matches TRBD1 (6 bases). CDR1 KGHSH and CDR2 LQKENI come from the germline V gene. V shed 4 bases and J shed 1 base, with 19 bases lying between them. The CDR3 contains 17 residues. CDR3 protein: CASSQIRGTYRNTEAFF. CDR3 nucleotide sequence: TGTGCCAGCTCACAAATCAGGGGCACATACAGGAACACTGAAGCTTTCTTT.

The gene calls are TRBV30 and TRBJ1-1; D unresolved. Per germline, CDR1 GTSNPN and CDR2 SVGIG (reference sequence). The CDR3 spans 12 residues. V was shortened by 3 bases and J by 12 bases, with 17 bases between the two germline ends. DNA of the CDR3: TGTGCCTGGAGCATCCGGGTTCATCAACCTTTCTTT. It encodes CAWSIRVHQPFF.

This clone was detected only a few times. J is TRBJ1-1 and V is TRBV9, with D uncertain. The germline V gene encodes CDR1 SGDLS and CDR2 YYNGEE. The CDR3 has 14 amino acids. Trimming stripped 0 bases from V and 1 base from J, with 7 bases between. CDR3 in DNA: TGTGCCAGCAGCGTAGCTTGGCAGAACACTGAAGCTTTCTTT. This translates into CASSVAWQNTEAFF.

The chain joins TRBV18 to TRBJ1-4; no clear D gene. The CDR3 is 13 amino acids. The germline V gene has CDR1 KGHSH and CDR2 LQKENI. Trimming removed 1 base at V and 8 bases at J, with 8 bases between. DNA for the CDR3: TGTGCCAGCTCACCACGGGTACAGGAAAAACTGTTTTTT. It yields the protein CASSPRVQEKLFF. Filled out from reference TRBV18 and TRBJ1-4, the complete variable domain reads NAGVMQNPRHLVRRRGQEARLRCSPMKGHSHVYWYRQLPEEGLKFMVYLQKENIIDESGMPKERFSAEFPKEGPSILRIQQVVRGDSAAYFCASSPRVQEKLFFGSGTQLSVL.

This clone was seen once. The chain joins TRBV9 to TRBJ1-2, with a tentative D call TRBD1 (5 bases). CDR1 is SGDLS and CDR2 is YYNGEE in the germline V gene. Between the trimmed V and J ends, which lost 4 bases and 8 bases, there was a span of 21 bases. This CDR3 has 15 amino acids. As DNA, the CDR3 is TGTGCCAGCAGCAATTTGCGCGTAGGGGTCGGAGGCTACACCTTC. Its translation is CASSNLRVGVGGYTF.

The table lists this clone with a count of one. The gene calls are TRBV6-5 and TRBJ1-1, with 7 bases that match TRBD1. Germline-derived CDR1 and CDR2 are MNHEY and SVGAGI. Germline trimming cut 6 bases from V and 2 bases from J; bases unmatched to any gene: 6. This CDR3 comprises 14 residues. The chain's CDR3 is CASRSGTANTEAFF. CDR3 DNA sequence: TGTGCCAGCAGATCCGGGACAGCCAACACTGAAGCTTTCTTT.

J is TRBJ1-6 and V is TRBV27, with D hard to call. CDR3 length: 15 amino acids. From germline, CDR1 is MNHEY and CDR2 SMNVEV (reference sequence). Between the trimmed V and J ends, which lost 2 bases and 0 bases, there was a span of 5 bases. The CDR3 protein is CASSLDSSYNSPLHF. In nucleotides, the CDR3 is TGTGCCAGCAGTTTAGATAGCTCCTATAATTCACCCCTCCACTTT.

V and J are TRBV10-2 and TRBJ1-2, with a weak D call TRBD1 (5 bases). There are 14 residues in the CDR3. The V end was cut by 4 bases, the J end by 4 bases, with 13 bases between. Germline CDR1 is WSHSY and CDR2 is SAAADI. CDR3 sequence reads: CASSGRGGPYGYTF. In DNA form, the CDR3 reads TGCGCCAGCAGTGGAAGGGGAGGTCCCTATGGCTACACCTTC.

The chain couples TRBV20-1 to TRBJ1-2; 8 nucleotides match TRBD1. CDR3 length equals 13 residues. Germline CDR1 reads DFQATT; CDR2 reads SNEGSKA (reference sequence). V lost 3 bases, J lost 5 bases, and 5 bases stayed unmatched. CDR3 sequence: CSASAQGGYGYTF. The DNA for the CDR3 is TGCAGTGCTAGTGCACAGGGGGGGTATGGCTACACCTTC.

V gene TRBV7-8 combines with J gene TRBJ1-6, with 8 bases identical to TRBD1. J lost 1 base, V lost 5 bases, and 4 bases had no gene match. The CDR3 spans 16 residues. Germline V gene lookup returns CDR1 SGHVS and CDR2 FQNEAQ. DNA for the CDR3: TGTGCCAGCAGCGCAGGGGGCGCGTCCTATAATTCACCCCTCCACTTT. Encoded protein: CASSAGGASYNSPLHF.

The chain employs TRBV19 and TRBJ2-7; 11 bases match TRBD1. The V gene end was trimmed by 3 bases and the J gene end by 2 bases; junction bases not matched to a gene: 3. CDR3 length: 15 amino acids. Germline CDR1 is LNHDA and CDR2 is SQIVND (reference sequence). The CDR3: CASSMADRGPYEQYF. CDR3 nucleotides: TGTGCCAGTAGTATGGCGGACAGGGGGCCCTACGAGCAGTACTTC.

V and J are TRBV7-8 and TRBJ1-4; a weak D match, TRBD1 (6 bases). Germline V CDR1 and CDR2: SGHVS, FQNEAQ. V was clipped by 5 bases and J by 2 bases, with 9 bases between them. CDR3 length: 14 amino acids. Here the CDR3 DNA reads TGTGCCAGCAGCCGCACAGGGACTAATGAAAAACTGTTTTTT. Protein: CASSRTGTNEKLFF.

V gene TRBV29-1 combines with J gene TRBJ2-4; 9 bases agree with TRBD2. V trimming: 4 bases; J trimming: 3 bases; junction bases outside the gene matches: 7. CDR1 is SQVTM, CDR2 ANQGSEA, per germline. This CDR3 region has 15 residues. The CDR3 DNA is TGCAGCGTTGTGGCGGGGGGGTACTACAAAAACATTCAGTACTTC. Translating gives CSVVAGGYYKNIQYF.

The chain carries TRBV7-9 and TRBJ1-4; 9 bases map to TRBD1. The trim removed 5 bases at V and 2 bases at J, leaving 6 bases unmatched. The CDR3 is 16 amino acids. Germline V gene data show CDR1 as SEHNR and CDR2 as FQNEAQ (reference sequence). The CDR3 DNA follows: TGTGCCAGCAGCCTCGGACAGGGGACGACTAATGAAAAACTGTTTTTT. Translating it yields CASSLGQGTTNEKLFF.

The V and J genes are TRBV6-5 and TRBJ1-5, with a weak D call TRBD1 (6 bases). The CDR3 is 13 residues long. Trimming removed 4 bases from V and 7 bases from J, with 11 bases in between. Germline V lookup: CDR1 MNHEY, CDR2 SVGAGI. CDR3 sequence: CASSSQGFQPQHF. The CDR3 DNA follows: TGTGCCAGCAGTTCCCAGGGGTTCCAGCCCCAGCATTTT.

The gene calls are TRBV4-3 and TRBJ2-7; D is unclear. The CDR3 is 12 residues long. Germline V gene sequence: CDR1 LGHNA, CDR2 YSLEER. V lost 4 bases to trimming and J lost 4 bases, with 8 bases between them. The CDR3 protein is CASSPRGYEQYF. The DNA for the CDR3 is TGCGCCAGCAGCCCACGAGGATACGAGCAGTACTTC.

The V gene is TRBV6-2 or TRBV6-3, the J gene TRBJ1-5; 8 bases are a match to TRBD1. This CDR3 spans 15 amino acids. The V gene's germline CDR1 is MNHEY and CDR2 SVGEGT. V lost 2 bases to trimming and J lost 1 base; unmatched junction nucleotides: 1. The CDR3 region has the DNA TGTGCCAGCAGTTACGACAGGGGAAGCAATCAGCCCCAGCATTTT. It is translated as CASSYDRGSNQPQHF.

The rearrangement links TRBV7-3 to TRBJ2-7, with TRBD1 identical over 7 bases. The CDR3 is 14 residues long. Germline V gene sequence: CDR1 SGHTA, CDR2 FQGTGA. Trimming cost V 0 bases and J 2 bases; bases outside gene matches: 1. The CDR3 DNA reads TGTGCCAGCAGCTTAACCGGACAGGCCTACGAGCAGTACTTC. Translating it yields CASSLTGQAYEQYF. Looking up the rest from reference TRBV7-3 and TRBJ2-7 gives the full variable domain: GAGVSQTPSNKVTEKGKYVELRCDPISGHTALYWYRQSLGQGPEFLIYFQGTGAADDSGLPNDRFFAVRPEGSVSTLKIQRTERGDSAVYLCASSLTGQAYEQYFGPGTRLTVT.

This chain links TRBV30 with TRBJ1-3, with a tentative D call TRBD1 (5 bases). Germline V gene lookup returns CDR1 GTSNPN and CDR2 SVGIG (reference sequence). This CDR3 is built from 14 residues. V dropped 0 bases and J dropped 4 bases, with 10 bases sitting between them. CDR3 bases: TGTGCCTGGAGTGTAGGGGTCTTCGGAAACACCATATATTTT. Protein product: CAWSVGVFGNTIYF. The entire variable domain, with the rest obtained from reference TRBV30 and TRBJ1-3, is as follows: SQTIHQWPATLVQPVGSPLSLECTVEGTSNPNLYWYRQAAGRGLQLLFYSVGIGQISSEVPQNLSASRPQDRQFILSSKKLLLSDSGFYLCAWSVGVFGNTIYFGEGSWLTVV.

The chain employs TRBV9 and TRBJ2-7, with 7 bases lining up with TRBD1. The CDR3 totals 14 residues. Germline CDR1 SGDLS, CDR2 YYNGEE. J lost 7 bases, V lost 2 bases, and 9 bases had no gene match. DNA of the CDR3: TGTGCCAGCAGCGTTGAGGGGGCGCCGGGGGAGCAGTACTTC. Protein: CASSVEGAPGEQYF.

The chain carries TRBV12-5 and TRBJ2-1; weak D call: TRBD2 (5 bases). The CDR3 spans 14 residues. The V end was cut by 0 bases, the J end by 9 bases, with 12 bases between. The germline V gene has CDR1 LGHNT and CDR2 FRNRAP. The CDR3 DNA reads TGTGCTAGTGGTTTGGTGTCCGCGGGTGGTGAGCAGTTCTTC. This sequence encodes CASGLVSAGGEQFF.

J is TRBJ2-7 and V is TRBV18; TRBD1 matches at 8 bases. The CDR3 is 15 amino acids. Per the germline V gene, CDR1 is KGHSH and CDR2 is LQKENI. With 4 bases clipped from V and 3 bases from J, the junction kept 8 bases outside the gene matches. The CDR3 DNA reads TGTGCCAGCTCACGAGACAGGGGACGTAACTACGAGCAGTACTTC. It is translated as CASSRDRGRNYEQYF. Supplemented by reference TRBV18 and TRBJ2-7, the full variable domain reads NAGVMQNPRHLVRRRGQEARLRCSPMKGHSHVYWYRQLPEEGLKFMVYLQKENIIDESGMPKERFSAEFPKEGPSILRIQQVVRGDSAAYFCASSRDRGRNYEQYFGPGTRLTVT.

The J gene is TRBJ1-3, the V gene TRBV19; D is perhaps TRBD1 (5 bases). There are 14 residues in the CDR3. V lost 7 bases and J 0 bases, leaving 10 bases between the germline ends. Looked up from germline, CDR1 is LNHDA and CDR2 is SQIVND (reference sequence). CDR3 region: CASKRGSSGNTIYF. The CDR3 region has the DNA TGTGCCAGTAAAAGGGGAAGCTCTGGAAACACCATATATTTT.

The rearrangement joins TRBV27 to TRBJ1-1; D remains unclear. CDR3 length: 13 amino acids. Deletions cut 7 bases from V and 3 bases from J, with 12 bases between. Per the germline V gene, CDR1 is MNHEY and CDR2 is SMNVEV (reference sequence). This CDR3 reads CASKPGRYTEAFF. CDR3 DNA sequence: TGTGCCAGCAAACCCGGGAGGTACACTGAAGCTTTCTTT.

V is TRBV5-1 and J is TRBJ1-3; weak D call: TRBD1 (5 bases). This CDR3 has 15 residues. CDR1 is SGHRS, CDR2 YFSETQ, per germline. V gave up 0 bases and J gave up 3 bases, with 10 bases separating them. Here the CDR3 DNA reads TGCGCCAGCAGCTTGGGGCGGGGGAATGGAAACACCATATATTTT. Its protein product is CASSLGRGNGNTIYF.

The CDR3 loop is CASSVGGGRFNYGYTF. For the CDR3, the DNA is TGTGCCAGCAGCGTAGGAGGAGGGAGATTCAACTATGGCTACACCTTC. V and J are TRBV9 and TRBJ1-2; no clear D. Germline V gene lookup returns CDR1 SGDLS and CDR2 YYNGEE. The CDR3 loop spans 16 amino acids. V lost 0 bases to trimming and J lost 2 bases, with 14 bases between them.

This chain joins TRBV5-1 and TRBJ1-2, with a weak D call TRBD1 (6 bases). Germline CDR1 and CDR2: SGHRS and YFSETQ. The germline V and J ends were trimmed by 0 bases and 4 bases, with 13 bases remaining between them. The CDR3 totals 15 residues. In nucleotides, the CDR3 is TGCGCCAGCAGCTTGGCAACTCCGGACAGCTATGGCTACACCTTC. This codes for CASSLATPDSYGYTF.

This rearrangement joins TRBV5-8 to TRBJ1-2; D remains ambiguous. Germline V gene sequence: CDR1 SGHTS, CDR2 YDEGEE. The CDR3 totals 13 residues. V gave up 1 base and J gave up 0 bases, with 4 bases separating them. The CDR3 region is CASSLTSNYGYTF. The CDR3 DNA reads as TGTGCCAGCAGCTTGACATCTAACTATGGCTACACCTTC.